The T cell receptor beta chain under discussion was sequenced for a study of cytomegalovirus exposure and HLA in healthy donors. Turning to this clone: Other nucleotide sequences from this sample produce the same CDR3.

This PCR relied on a set of 60 Vbeta primers and 13 Jbeta primers. The table came from immunoSEQ multiplex PCR; TCRdb's copy has only in-frame clones and leaves some out. Counted here are roughly 110,000 clones, roughly two thirds occurring once; the ten biggest clones make up roughly 2.8%. The sample consisted of PBMCs. The TCR comes from a female donor in good health and CMV-seronegative.

The CDR3 here is CASSLGQGLNTEAFF. In DNA form, the CDR3 reads TGCGCCAGCAGCTTGGGGCAGGGGCTGAACACTGAAGCTTTCTTT. This chain uses TRBV5-1 with TRBJ1-1, with D perhaps matching TRBD1 (6 bases). Germline CDR1 reads SGHRS; CDR2 reads YFSETQ. Trimming left V 0 bases short and J 0 bases short, with 9 bases between. CDR3 size: 15 residues. Full variable domain (rest looked up from reference TRBV5-1 and TRBJ1-1): KAGVTQTPRYLIKTRGQQVTLSCSPISGHRSVSWYQQTPGQGLQFLFEYFSETQRNKGNFPGRFSGRQFSNSRSEMNVSTLELGDSALYLCASSLGQGLNTEAFFGQGTRLTVV.